This record covers a single TCR beta chain. There are many counts of this clonotype. Its recognized antigen is unknown. It has no much larger one-base neighbor in the sample; base qualities were not kept. Lymph node samples came from the axillary draining lymph nodes of breast cancer patients. This sample stems from a study of breast tumors, draining lymph nodes, adjacent tissues (dated by TCRdb to about 2016). In the study overall: TCR beta repertoires were compared across tumor, adjacent nontumor tissue and axillary lymph nodes obtained from breast cancer patients. In human breast cancer, the study set out to assess how tumor, surrounding tissue and draining lymph node repertoires relate to one another and whether T cells might be exchanged between them. The full study reports these points: A scenario in which most tumor T cells derive from the lymph node and then expand within tumor tissue was judged to be consistent with the data. Tumor T-cell repertoires showed less diversity than lymph node repertoires and more diversity than nontumor tissue repertoires, and tumor T-cell repertoires showed preferential V and J gene usage. The conclusion that tumor T cells originate in lymph nodes was framed as consistent with a hypothesis rather than directly demonstrated. Tumor and nontumor tissue repertoires were significantly more similar in luminal-like than in basal-like breast cancer.

Instrument on record: Illumina HiSeq 2000. Multiplex PCR amplification was used to build the TCR beta chain libraries. The amplified TCR beta chain products were analyzed by high-throughput sequencing. The public reads were quality trimmed at Q25 with fastp and then assembled into clones with MiXCR by TCRdb, keeping productive beta chains. Duplicate CDR3 protein sequences are folded into a single record with the most common DNA and genes. The sample data list about 130,000 distinct CDR3 sequences, and 20% to 25% of these were observed just once. The leading ten clones occupy around 2.7% of the sample. The clonotype originates from a female donor with breast cancer. Some clones in this sample may be carry-over from other donors' samples. The material sequenced was axillary lymph node tissue.

DNA sequence: TGCGCCAGCAGTACAGGGGAAGTGGACGATGAGCAGTTCTTC. This translates into CASSTGEVDDEQFF. In this chain, TRBV4-1 is recombined with TRBJ2-1, with TRBD1 identical over 7 junction bases. Trimming accounts for 6 bases at V and 8 bases at J, while the number of junction bases matched to no gene is 10. In the germline V gene, CDR1 corresponds to MGHRA and CDR2 to YSYEKL. CDR3 length: 14 amino acids, cysteine to phenylalanine. Of the read, only the CDR3 DNA is kept; its 42 bases are in frame from base 1.